These 32 T cell receptor beta chains were all obtained from the same sample, sequenced in a study of cytomegalovirus exposure and HLA in healthy donors. PCR was performed using 60 Vbeta and 13 Jbeta primers. Sequenced by immunoSEQ multiplex PCR; TCRdb stores in-frame clones only, minus some. In the table there are approximately 40,000 clones, approximately 90% of which are singletons. Sequenced sample: PBMCs. All receptors derive from a woman in her 40s in good health and CMV-seropositive.

The sample holds a few counts of this clone. This chain uses TRBV4-3 with TRBJ2-2, with a possible D match to TRBD1 (5 bases). The CDR3 extends over 15 amino acids. Germline CDR1 is LGHNA and CDR2 is YSLEER. V was pared by 0 bases and J by 4 bases, with 9 bases between. Here the CDR3 DNA reads TGCGCCAGCAGCCAAGATCAGGGAAGCACCGGGGAGCTGTTTTTT. Protein product: CASSQDQGSTGELFF.

The chain combines TRBV30 with TRBJ1-5; perhaps TRBD1 as D (5 bases). The germline CDR1 and CDR2 sequences are GTSNPN and SVGIG (reference sequence). The CDR3 runs to 13 residues. Trimming shortened V by 2 bases and J by 7 bases, and 12 bases separated the two germline ends. The CDR3 coding sequence is TGTGCCTGGAGTCCCCAGGGTCAGCAGCCCCAGCATTTT. It translates to CAWSPQGQQPQHF.

The chain joins TRBV19 to TRBJ2-5; 9 bases fit TRBD1. Germline assignment: CDR1 LNHDA and CDR2 SQIVND (reference sequence). CDR3 length equals 13 residues. The V and J ends lost 6 bases and 7 bases, in that order; junction bases with no gene match: 6. The CDR3 sequence: CASSPGTGLTQYF. In nucleotides, the CDR3 is TGTGCCAGTAGCCCAGGGACAGGGTTGACCCAGTACTTC.

This clone was found once. The rearrangement links TRBV2 to TRBJ2-7; TRBD1 might be the D (6 bases). The CDR3 loop spans 14 amino acids. The germline CDR1 and CDR2 sequences are SNHLY and FYNNEI. V was pared by 2 bases and J by 2 bases, with 10 bases between. The CDR3 loop reads CASSEQGSPYEQYF. CDR3 sequence (DNA): TGTGCCAGCAGTGAACAGGGGTCCCCCTACGAGCAGTACTTC.

The J gene is TRBJ2-7, the V gene TRBV7-9; D is perhaps TRBD1 (5 bases). The CDR3 sequence is 12 residues long. Germline lookup yields CDR1 SEHNR and CDR2 FQNEAQ (reference sequence). With 5 bases removed from V and 3 bases from J, the gap between germline ends came to 8 bases. The CDR3: CASSQTGYEQYF. CDR3 coding DNA: TGTGCCAGCAGCCAAACAGGCTACGAGCAGTACTTC.

This chain joins TRBV4-3 and TRBJ2-3; 7 positions match TRBD1. The germline V gene has CDR1 LGHNA and CDR2 YSLEER. The V segment lost 0 bases and the J segment 5 bases; nucleotides outside the gene matches: 11. The CDR3 is 17 amino acids. In nucleotides, the CDR3 is TGCGCCAGCAGCCAAGATTGGGGTCAGGGGGTCGAAGATACGCAGTATTTT. Translation gives CASSQDWGQGVEDTQYF.

The rearrangement links TRBV20-1 to TRBJ1-2, with D possibly being TRBD1 (6 bases). Germline-derived CDR1 and CDR2 are DFQATT and SNEGSKA (reference sequence). Between the trimmed V and J ends, which lost 7 bases and 7 bases, there was a span of 13 bases. There are 11 residues in the CDR3. In nucleotides, the CDR3 is TGCAGTGGACAGGACCGCTTTGGCTACACCTTC. Translating it yields CSGQDRFGYTF.

The chain uses TRBV2 and TRBJ1-6, with a weak D call TRBD1 (6 bases). The CDR3 extends over 16 amino acids. V was pared by 6 bases and J by 0 bases, with 12 bases between. The germline CDR1 and CDR2 sequences are SNHLY and FYNNEI. The CDR3: CASRTDRRSYNSPLHF. DNA of the CDR3: TGTGCCAGCAGAACAGACAGGCGCTCCTATAATTCACCCCTCCACTTT.

This rearrangement joins TRBV10-3 to TRBJ1-1; D gene uncertain. Germline assignment: CDR1 ENHRY and CDR2 SYGVKD. The CDR3 length is 13 residues. V was clipped by 0 bases and J by 4 bases, with 6 bases between them. In DNA form, the CDR3 reads TGTGCCATCAGTGAGTCTGAGCGCACTGAAGCTTTCTTT. Amino acids: CAISESERTEAFF.

The chain combines TRBV4-3 with TRBJ1-2, with D maybe TRBD1 (5 bases). This CDR3 has 15 residues. Germline V gene lookup returns CDR1 LGHNA and CDR2 YSLEER. V was cut by 4 bases and J by 3 bases, with 15 bases left in between. CDR3 in DNA: TGCGCCAGCAGCCGAGTACGAGGAGGGGACTATGGCTACACCTTC. Protein sequence: CASSRVRGGDYGYTF.

The chain uses TRBV11-2 and TRBJ1-1; 8 bases are shared with TRBD1. Losses at the gene ends were 4 bases for V and 5 bases for J; bases not matched to a gene: 6. Germline V lookup: CDR1 SGHAT, CDR2 FQNNGV. This CDR3 spans 14 amino acids. The CDR3 spells CASSSGTGSTEAFF. The DNA of the CDR3 is TGTGCCAGCAGCTCCGGGACAGGCAGTACTGAAGCTTTCTTT.

This clone was detected only once. The chain uses TRBV5-8 and TRBJ1-5; D not resolved. Germline V gene lookup returns CDR1 SGHTS and CDR2 YDEGEE. Trimming took 4 bases from V and 4 from J, leaving 21 bases between them. This CDR3 region has 17 residues. The chain's CDR3 is CASSPAWLKTRNQPQHF. Here the CDR3 DNA reads TGTGCCAGCAGCCCAGCATGGCTGAAGACACGGAATCAGCCCCAGCATTTT. Filled out from reference TRBV5-8 and TRBJ1-5, the complete variable domain reads EAGVTQSPTHLIKTRGQQATLRCSPISGHTSVYWYQQALGLGLQFLLWYDEGEERNRGNFPPRFSGRQFPNYSSELNVNALELEDSALYLCASSPAWLKTRNQPQHFGDGTRLSIL.

The chain links TRBV20-1 to TRBJ1-4; no reliable D call. The CDR3 spans 11 residues. Germline values: CDR1 DFQATT, CDR2 SNEGSKA (reference sequence). Trimming took 1 base from V and 8 from J, leaving 5 bases between them. The CDR3 bases are TGCAGTGCTAGAGTGGCCGAAAAACTGTTTTTT. As protein: CSARVAEKLFF.

The chain is built from TRBV7-9 and TRBJ2-7; D might be TRBD2 (5 bases). Trimming cost V 5 bases and J 1 base, with 27 bases left between them. This CDR3 region has 19 residues. The germline gives CDR1 SEHNR, CDR2 FQNEAQ (reference sequence). CDR3 DNA: TGTGCCAGCAGCAGGACGGCCCCAGGACTCCATGGAAGGTCCTACGAGCAGTACTTC. It encodes CASSRTAPGLHGRSYEQYF.

This rearrangement joins TRBV30 to TRBJ1-5; 9 bases are shared with TRBD1. The CDR3 totals 13 residues. Germline CDR1 GTSNPN, CDR2 SVGIG (reference sequence). V shed 4 bases and J 5 bases; nucleotides not matched to a gene: 3. The CDR3 DNA sequence: TGTGCCTGGAATGGACAGGGGCATCAGCCCCAGCATTTT. Its translation is CAWNGQGHQPQHF.

The chain carries TRBV7-9 and TRBJ1-4; 8 nucleotides line up with TRBD1. This CDR3 comprises 14 residues. V shed 5 bases, J shed 5 bases, and the junction held 4 bases outside the gene matches. Germline V gene lookup returns CDR1 SEHNR and CDR2 FQNEAQ (reference sequence). The CDR3, as DNA: TGTGCCAGCAGCCGGACAGGGCTAAATGAAAAACTGTTTTTT. It specifies CASSRTGLNEKLFF.

The gene calls are TRBV6-5 and TRBJ2-7; 9 nucleotides align to TRBD1. CDR3 size: 14 residues. J gave up 6 bases and V 2 bases, and 5 bases lay outside the gene matches. The germline gives CDR1 MNHEY, CDR2 SVGAGI. The CDR3 here is CASSYQETGGEQYF. The CDR3 bases are TGTGCCAGCAGTTACCAAGAGACAGGGGGCGAGCAGTACTTC.

DNA for the CDR3: TGTGCCAGCGGGACTAGCGGGTGGAGTGAGCAGTTCTTC. Translated, it gives CASGTSGWSEQFF. This chain joins TRBV27 and TRBJ2-1; 12 nucleotides align to TRBD2. The CDR3 is 13 amino acids. V shed 8 bases and J 9 bases; nucleotides not matched to a gene: 5. Germline assignment: CDR1 MNHEY and CDR2 SMNVEV (reference sequence).

The chain has TRBV7-2 and TRBJ1-2; TRBD1 might be the D (5 bases). The CDR3 is 16 amino acids. V shed 4 bases and J shed 3 bases, with 18 bases lying between them. Germline lookup yields CDR1 SGHTA and CDR2 FQGNSA. CDR3 region: CASSSAFGRVHYGYTF. The CDR3 DNA reads as TGTGCCAGCAGCTCCGCGTTTGGCAGGGTGCACTATGGCTACACCTTC.

The rearrangement joins TRBV19 to TRBJ1-5; D gene uncertain. This CDR3 region has 16 residues. Trimming shortened V by 0 bases and J by 1 base, and 10 bases separated the two germline ends. Germline-derived CDR1 and CDR2 are LNHDA and SQIVND (reference sequence). The CDR3 nucleotides read TGTGCCAGTAGTATAGATCTTGGGCCGAGCAATCAGCCCCAGCATTTT. As protein: CASSIDLGPSNQPQHF.

This chain connects TRBV10-1 to TRBJ2-7; TRBD1 is a possible D gene (6 bases). The CDR3 runs to 14 residues. V was trimmed by 0 bases and J by 4 bases, leaving 10 bases between them. The germline V gene has CDR1 WNHNN and CDR2 SYGVQD (reference sequence). This CDR3 reads CASSESGTLYEQYF. Here the CDR3 DNA reads TGCGCCAGCAGTGAGTCGGGGACACTATACGAGCAGTACTTC.

This clone was seen a single time. CDR3 residues: CASSAGTSGGGWQFF. The CDR3 DNA follows: TGTGCCAGCAGTGCCGGGACTAGCGGGGGGGGGTGGCAGTTCTTC. The chain joins TRBV2 to TRBJ2-1; 16 bases are a match to TRBD2. The CDR3 runs to 15 residues. Germline V gives CDR1 SNHLY, CDR2 FYNNEI. The J segment lost 12 bases and the V segment lost 4 bases, leaving 6 bases of the junction unmatched.

This chain connects TRBV6-5 to TRBJ1-6; TRBD1 matches at 7 bases. V lost 5 bases, J lost 6 bases, and 4 bases stayed unmatched. This CDR3 comprises 14 residues. Germline CDR1 MNHEY, CDR2 SVGAGI. CDR3 in amino acids: CASSVRDSNSPLHF. CDR3 DNA: TGTGCCAGCAGTGTCCGGGACAGTAATTCACCCCTCCACTTT.

This clone has only one observation. V gene TRBV18 combines with J gene TRBJ1-2, with TRBD1 identical over 7 bases. From germline, CDR1 is KGHSH and CDR2 LQKENI. The CDR3 spans 13 residues. V lost 5 bases, J lost 7 bases, and 7 bases stayed unmatched. The CDR3 region is CASSADREAGYTF. In DNA form, the CDR3 reads TGTGCCAGCTCAGCCGACAGGGAGGCTGGCTACACCTTC.

This chain joins TRBV7-2 and TRBJ2-7; tentative D call: TRBD1 (5 bases). The CDR3 totals 16 residues. Trimming stripped 5 bases from V and 6 bases from J, with 23 bases between. The germline gives CDR1 SGHTA, CDR2 FQGNSA. The CDR3 reads CASSPQGRALSSEQYF. The CDR3 DNA follows: TGTGCCAGCAGCCCCCAAGGCAGGGCCCTTTCGTCCGAGCAGTACTTC.

The chain recombines TRBV19 with TRBJ2-1; possible D gene TRBD1, 6 bases. This CDR3 is built from 16 residues. Trimming cost V 6 bases and J 0 bases, with 15 bases left between them. Germline assignment: CDR1 LNHDA and CDR2 SQIVND (reference sequence). This chain's CDR3 is CASRPQGSTSYNEQFF. CDR3 coding DNA: TGTGCCAGTAGACCACAGGGATCCACCTCCTACAATGAGCAGTTCTTC.

CDR3 DNA sequence: TGTGCCAGCAGCTTGTATCAGGGGATAGATACGCAGTATTTT. Amino acid sequence: CASSLYQGIDTQYF. This sequence joins TRBV5-6 and TRBJ2-3, with a weak D call TRBD1 (6 bases). CDR1 and CDR2 from the germline V gene are SGHDT and YYEEEE. The CDR3 consists of 14 residues. V was trimmed by 1 base and J by 5 bases, leaving 11 bases between them.

The V and J genes are TRBV6-5 and TRBJ2-7; 9 bases map to TRBD2. With 0 bases clipped from V and 1 base from J, the junction kept 1 base outside the gene matches. This CDR3 region has 15 residues. Germline loops: CDR1 MNHEY, CDR2 SVGAGI. The CDR3 spells CASSYSSGGSYEQYF. CDR3 DNA sequence: TGTGCCAGCAGTTACTCGAGCGGGGGGTCCTACGAGCAGTACTTC.

The chain carries TRBV6-1 and TRBJ2-1, with 8 positions matching TRBD2. The CDR3 runs to 15 residues. Trimming took 3 bases from V and 0 from J; bases not matched to a gene: 1. Germline values: CDR1 MNHNS, CDR2 SASEGT. CDR3 loop: CASSEGTSSYNEQFF. CDR3 sequence (DNA): TGTGCCAGCAGTGAGGGGACTAGCTCCTACAATGAGCAGTTCTTC.

The V call is TRBV9, the J call TRBJ1-4; a weak D match, TRBD1 (5 bases). The CDR3 has 15 residues. Germline V gene data show CDR1 as SGDLS and CDR2 as YYNGEE. V was shortened by 4 bases and J by 7 bases, with 17 bases between the two germline ends. The CDR3 sequence: CASSPSAQGPEKLFF. DNA of the CDR3: TGTGCCAGCAGCCCTAGTGCCCAGGGTCCTGAAAAACTGTTTTTT.

This rearrangement joins TRBV7-2 to TRBJ1-2; D is possibly TRBD1 (5 bases). Germline loops: CDR1 SGHTA, CDR2 FQGNSA. This CDR3 is 12 amino acids long. V was shortened by 5 bases and J by 8 bases, with 12 bases between the two germline ends. The CDR3 region is CASSLLNRGYTF. The CDR3 coding sequence is TGTGCCAGCAGCCTATTGAACAGGGGCTACACCTTC.

The chain uses TRBV5-4 and TRBJ1-6, with 8 bases matching TRBD1. V lost 0 bases and J lost 9; bases outside the gene matches: 8. The CDR3 covers 16 residues. Germline CDR1 is SGHNT and CDR2 is YYREEE (reference sequence). CDR3 sequence: CASSLDRTGMGSPLHF. The CDR3 region has the DNA TGTGCCAGCAGCTTGGACCGGACAGGGATGGGTTCACCCCTCCACTTT.